This record covers a single TCR beta chain. Its antigen is not known. Germline trimming cut 3 bases from V and 2 bases from J; bases unmatched to any gene: 3. Germline V gives CDR1 MNHEY, CDR2 SMNVEV (reference sequence). The CDR3 covers 16 residues. This sample stems from a study of T cell responses to AZD1222 COVID-19 vaccine. Notes on the study in general: The donors showed a predominance of white British ancestry and of females, with possible underestimation of clonal diversity. Spike-specific TCR breadth and depth were elevated following two AZD1222 doses. Vaccine-related CD4 TCRs covered spike, predominating at 160-218 and 743-854.

Produced via immunoSEQ multiplex PCR; TCRdb's table is partial and in-frame only. The sample has under 200,000 clones, just over 90% seen once. V gene TRBV27 combines with J gene TRBJ2-1; 11 bases map to TRBD2. This TCR derives from an adult who received the MenACWY meningococcal vaccine as a control. This material consisted of peripheral blood, taken 28 days after the second dose of the MenACWY control vaccine. The CDR3 loop reads CASSFIAGGPYNEQFF. The CDR3 DNA reads as TGTGCCAGCAGTTTCATAGCGGGAGGGCCCTACAATGAGCAGTTCTTC.